This T cell receptor beta chain was captured by sequencing in a study of OX40 agonist ivuxolimab in advanced cancers. About the study: Hepatocellular carcinoma, melanoma, renal cell or head and neck cancer was diagnosed in the dose-escalation patients. Of mixed ages from about 23 to 85 and averaging about 65 years, the group was more than 65% male. Enrollees could have had prior anti-PD-1, anti-PD-L1 or anti-CTLA-4 therapy, which over 35% had received. Two cutaneous melanoma patients and one hepatocellular carcinoma patient, three in all, had partial responses.

The germline V gene encodes CDR1 SQVTM and CDR2 ANQGSEA. The V end was cut by 1 base, the J end by 2 bases, with 9 bases between. CDR3 length: 13 residues. Profiling relied on immunoSEQ multiplex PCR, and the TCRdb table lists in-frame clones only, not all of them. The sample lists about 22,000 clones, about four fifths occurring once. The source is an adult with an advanced solid tumor such as melanoma, head and neck, liver or kidney cancer. This material consisted of CD4+ or CD8+ T cells sorted from blood, taken in a trial of the OX40 agonist ivuxolimab. The chain links TRBV29-1 to TRBJ2-7, with D maybe TRBD2 (6 bases). CDR3 DNA sequence: TGCAGCGTTGAAGGGGGGGAGCCCTACGAGCAGTACTTC. Its protein is CSVEGGEPYEQYF.